This TCR beta chain was recovered during a study of blood T cell repertoires in COVID-19. Study as a whole: The samples span acute and convalescent COVID-19 from the United States, Italy and Spain.

The germline V gene has CDR1 SGHVS and CDR2 FQNEAQ. Trimming pared 2 bases from V and 4 bases from J, leaving 8 bases between. This CDR3 is 13 amino acids long. Per the study methods: Reference gene primer amplification gave estimated nucleated cell counts. The method was immunoSEQ multiplex PCR; TCRdb's version includes in-frame clones alone and lacks a portion of them. That table supplies the V and J calls and clone size; D and trimming were determined from the DNA. The data show roughly 220,000 clones, 86% seen once. The sequencing input was peripheral blood. The clonotype comes from a man under 40 who had recovered from COVID-19. This chain links TRBV7-8 with TRBJ1-2; D is uncertain. CDR3 coding DNA: TGTGCCAGCAGCTTAAACCCGGTCTATGGCTACACCTTC. Translation: CASSLNPVYGYTF.